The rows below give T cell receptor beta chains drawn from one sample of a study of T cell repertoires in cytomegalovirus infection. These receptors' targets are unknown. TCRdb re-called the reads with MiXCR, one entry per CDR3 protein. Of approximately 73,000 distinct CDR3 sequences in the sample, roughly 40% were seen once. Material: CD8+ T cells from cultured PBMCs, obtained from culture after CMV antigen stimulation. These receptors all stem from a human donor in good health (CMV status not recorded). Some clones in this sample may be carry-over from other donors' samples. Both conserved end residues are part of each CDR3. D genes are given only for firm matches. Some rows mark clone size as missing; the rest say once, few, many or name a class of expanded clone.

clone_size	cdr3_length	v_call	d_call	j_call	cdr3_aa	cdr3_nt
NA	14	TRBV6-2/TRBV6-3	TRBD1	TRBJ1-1	CASSQTGRYTEAFF	TGTGCCAGCAGTCAGACAGGGAGGTACACTGAAGCTTTCTTT
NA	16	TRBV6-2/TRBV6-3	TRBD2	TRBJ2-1	CASSYSFAGDPDEQFF	TGTGCCAGCAGTTACTCCTTCGCGGGGGATCCGGATGAGCAGTTCTTC
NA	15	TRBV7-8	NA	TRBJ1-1	CASSPFTGSNTEAFF	TGTGCCAGCAGCCCCTTCACAGGCTCGAACACTGAAGCTTTCTTT
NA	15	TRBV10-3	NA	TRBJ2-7	CAISATDGSSYEQYF	TGTGCCATCAGTGCGACAGACGGTAGCTCCTACGAGCAGTACTTC
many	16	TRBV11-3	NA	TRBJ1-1	CASSLIPGRLNTEAFF	TGTGCCAGCAGCTTAATTCCAGGGAGACTGAACACTGAAGCTTTCTTT
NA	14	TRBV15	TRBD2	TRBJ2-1	CATSRELAGDEQFF	TGTGCCACCAGCAGAGAACTAGCGGGGGACGAGCAGTTCTTC
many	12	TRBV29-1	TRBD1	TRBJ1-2	CSVDRGIHGYTF	TGCAGTGTGGACAGGGGGATCCATGGCTACACCTTC
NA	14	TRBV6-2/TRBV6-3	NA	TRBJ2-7	CASSNLGNSYEQYF	TGTGCCAGCAGTAACTTGGGGAACTCCTACGAGCAGTACTTC
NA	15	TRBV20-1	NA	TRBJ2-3	CSAEDPEIDTDTQYF	TGCAGTGCTGAGGACCCGGAGATTGACACAGATACGCAGTATTTT
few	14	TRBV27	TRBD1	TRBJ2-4	CASTPVGQANIQYF	TGTGCCAGCACCCCAGTGGGACAGGCTAACATTCAGTACTTC
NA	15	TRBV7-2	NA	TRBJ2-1	CASTSGLSPYNEQFF	TGTGCCAGCACCTCCGGTCTGAGCCCCTACAATGAGCAGTTCTTC